The rows below give T cell receptor beta chains drawn from one sample of a study of graft-versus-host responses after intestinal transplantation. Data came from immunoSEQ multiplex PCR; TCRdb stores just in-frame clones and leaves some out. Found here are fewer than 4,000 clones, 65% to 80% of them singletons; the top ten hold approximately 7.2%. The sequencing used ileum tissue, collected 105 days after intestinal transplantation. Receptor source: a human patient who received an intestinal transplant, so some T cells may come from the graft donor. The CDR3 runs from the conserved cysteine through the conserved F or W. A D gene is named only where the DNA matches it firmly. Rows may omit the clone size; those that give it use once, few, many or a size class.

d_call | j_call | v_call | clone_size | cdr3_aa | cdr3_nt
. | TRBJ1-2 | TRBV5-4 | . | CASRSGRSISYTF | TGTGCCAGCAGATCAGGGAGGAGCATTAGCTACACCTTC
. | TRBJ2-7 | TRBV29-1 | . | CSVEFGGPWEQYF | TGCAGCGTTGAGTTCGGGGGGCCATGGGAGCAGTACTTC
. | TRBJ2-5 | TRBV30 | . | CAWEEWDVGEETQYF | TGTGCCTGGGAGGAGTGGGATGTGGGGGAAGAGACCCAGTACTTC
. | TRBJ2-2 | TRBV5-1 | few | CASSVQASTGELFF | TGCGCCAGCTCAGTCCAGGCGAGCACCGGGGAGCTGTTTTTT
TRBD2 | TRBJ2-5 | TRBV5-4 | once | CASSFRLAGEETQYF | TGTGCCAGCAGCTTCCGGCTAGCGGGAGAGGAGACCCAGTACTTC
. | TRBJ2-7 | TRBV5-1 | few | CASSLGAAGNDEQYF | TGCGCCAGCAGCTTGGGGGCCGCAGGGAACGACGAGCAGTACTTC
TRBD2 | TRBJ2-7 | TRBV19 | . | CASSLTSGGLYEQYF | TGTGCCAGTAGTTTGACTAGCGGGGGGCTCTACGAGCAGTACTTC
. | TRBJ1-3 | TRBV5-4 | few | CASSLLGSSGNTIYF | TGTGCCAGCAGCCTCCTTGGGAGCTCTGGAAACACCATATATTTT
TRBD2 | TRBJ2-1 | TRBV5-4 | . | CASSLGGTRFNEQFF | TGTGCCAGCAGCTTGGGCGGGACTAGGTTCAATGAGCAGTTCTTC
. | TRBJ1-2 | TRBV30 | . | CAWSQGTYGYTF | TGTGCCTGGAGCCAGGGGACCTATGGCTACACCTTC
TRBD1 | TRBJ1-2 | TRBV14 | few | CASRPGTATSNYGYTF | TGTGCCAGCAGACCTGGGACAGCAACATCTAACTATGGCTACACCTTC
TRBD2 | TRBJ2-5 | TRBV6-1 | few | CASSELAGGQETQYF | TGTGCCAGCAGTGAATTAGCGGGGGGGCAAGAGACCCAGTACTTC
. | TRBJ1-1 | TRBV19 | . | CASRRGGNTEAFF | TGTGCCAGTAGGAGAGGTGGGAACACTGAAGCTTTCTTT
. | TRBJ2-2 | TRBV5-1 | . | CASSELNTGELFF | TGCGCCAGCAGCGAACTGAACACCGGGGAGCTGTTTTTT
. | TRBJ1-2 | TRBV10-3 | . | CAISESGSAGYTF | TGTGCCATCAGTGAGTCGGGTTCGGCTGGCTACACCTTC
. | TRBJ1-5 | TRBV19 | . | CASRFPVGNQPQHF | TGTGCCAGTAGATTCCCTGTGGGTAATCAGCCCCAGCATTTT
TRBD2 | TRBJ2-1 | TRBV25-1 | . | CASSGLAGDNEQFF | TGTGCCAGCAGTGGACTAGCGGGAGACAATGAGCAGTTCTTC
TRBD2 | TRBJ2-2 | TRBV27 | once | CASSLPLHGTSGTHTGELFF | TGTGCCAGCAGCCTCCCACTACACGGGACTAGCGGAACACACACCGGGGAGCTGTTTTTT
. | TRBJ1-5 | TRBV19 | . | CASSLLGNQPQHF | TGTGCCAGTTCCCTCTTAGGGAATCAGCCCCAGCATTTT
TRBD1 | TRBJ2-1 | TRBV6-1 | once | CASSERDRGVNEQFF | TGTGCCAGCAGTGAACGGGACAGGGGTGTCAATGAGCAGTTCTTC
. | TRBJ2-1 | TRBV5-8 | . | CASSPIWRSLRNEQFF | TGTGCCAGCAGCCCGATATGGCGGTCCCTCAGGAATGAGCAGTTCTTC
TRBD2 | TRBJ2-2 | TRBV4-3 | . | CASSRGVWRESFAGELFF | TGCGCCAGCAGTCGAGGGGTCTGGCGGGAGAGTTTCGCCGGGGAGCTGTTTTTT
. | TRBJ2-5 | TRBV5-1 | . | CASSARPGGWETQYF | TGCGCCAGCAGCGCCCGGCCAGGGGGGTGGGAGACCCAGTACTTC
TRBD1 | TRBJ2-5 | TRBV9 | . | CASSVTVGQGEVLYF | TGTGCCAGCAGCGTAACCGTGGGACAGGGGGAGGTATTGTACTTC
TRBD1 | TRBJ1-4 | TRBV7-9 | large | CASSLGTGGEKLFF | TGTGCCAGCAGCTTAGGGACAGGGGGTGAAAAACTGTTTTTT
. | TRBJ2-2 | TRBV4-1 | few | CASSQRDASTGELFF | TGCGCCAGCAGCCAGCGGGACGCCAGCACCGGGGAGCTGTTTTTT
. | TRBJ2-5 | TRBV12-5 | few | CASGLDLGLETQYF | TGTGCTAGTGGTTTGGATCTGGGTTTGGAGACCCAGTACTTC
. | TRBJ2-7 | TRBV4-2 | . | CASSQDDGRDYEQYF | TGTGCCAGCAGCCAAGATGATGGCCGCGACTACGAGCAGTACTTC
. | TRBJ2-1 | TRBV15 | . | CATSRDGTYNEQFF | TGTGCCACCAGCAGAGACGGAACCTACAATGAGCAGTTCTTC
. | TRBJ2-7 | TRBV6-6 | . | CASSSNGNLVEQYF | TGTGCCAGCAGTTCTAACGGGAACCTTGTCGAGCAGTACTTC
. | TRBJ1-1 | TRBV10-2 | . | CASSDWVNTEAFF | TGCGCCAGCAGTGACTGGGTGAACACTGAAGCTTTCTTT
TRBD2 | TRBJ2-3 | TRBV6-1 | . | CASSPTSGGADTQYF | TGTGCCAGCAGTCCGACTAGCGGGGGGGCAGATACGCAGTATTTT
. | TRBJ2-2 | TRBV6-4 | . | CASSDSDTGELFF | TGTGCCAGCAGTGACTCGGACACCGGGGAGCTGTTTTTT
. | TRBJ1-2 | TRBV5-4 | few | CASSFLADYGYTF | TGTGCCAGCAGCTTTTTGGCAGACTATGGCTACACCTTC
. | TRBJ2-2 | TRBV4-2 | . | CASSRQAQNTGELFF | TGTGCCAGCAGCCGGCAAGCCCAGAACACCGGGGAGCTGTTTTTT
. | TRBJ2-3 | TRBV5-6 | . | CASSLEGCSDTQYF | TGTGCCAGCAGCTTGGAGGGGTGCTCGGATACGCAGTATTTT
. | TRBJ1-5 | TRBV19 | . | CASSILSGEQPQHF | TGTGCCAGTAGTATTCTTTCGGGGGAACAGCCCCAGCATTTT
TRBD2 | TRBJ2-5 | TRBV5-1 | once | CASSSLAGETQYF | TGCGCCAGCAGCTCGCTAGCGGGAGAGACCCAGTACTTC
. | TRBJ1-2 | TRBV6-1 | . | CASSWRGADGYTF | TGTGCCAGCAGCTGGAGGGGGGCGGATGGCTACACCTTC
. | TRBJ2-7 | TRBV7-3 | . | CASSLMRGAGNEQYF | TGTGCCAGCAGCTTAATGAGGGGGGCTGGGAACGAGCAGTACTTC
. | TRBJ2-5 | TRBV2 | . | CASSGQKETQYF | TGTGCCAGCAGCGGACAGAAAGAGACCCAGTACTTC
. | TRBJ1-6 | TRBV9 | few | CASSVAVYNSPLHF | TGTGCCAGCAGCGTAGCGGTATATAATTCACCCCTCCACTTT
. | TRBJ1-2 | TRBV28 | once | CASSRSLGIYGYTF | TGTGCCAGCAGTCGCAGCCTGGGGATCTATGGCTACACCTTC
. | TRBJ2-7 | TRBV5-1 | few | CASSLEDSSAKKQYF | TGCGCCAGCAGCTTGGAGGACAGCTCCGCCAAGAAGCAGTACTTC
. | TRBJ2-7 | TRBV5-6 | . | CASSLVGSYEQYF | TGTGCCAGCAGCTTGGTTGGCAGCTACGAGCAGTACTTC
. | TRBJ2-2 | TRBV4-2 | . | CASSQEAGGTGELFF | TGTGCCAGCAGCCAAGAAGCTGGTGGTACCGGGGAGCTGTTTTTT
. | TRBJ1-6 | TRBV20-1 | . | CSAWTETALHF | TGCAGTGCTTGGACCGAAACGGCCCTCCACTTT
TRBD1 | TRBJ2-7 | TRBV7-9 | . | CASSTWDRVSYEQYF | TGTGCCAGCAGCACCTGGGACAGGGTCTCCTACGAGCAGTACTTC